This T cell receptor (beta chain) was retrieved from a study of patients and donors after allogeneic stem cell transplantation. This clonotype was seen a handful of times. The CDR3 is 14 residues long. Germline lookup yields CDR1 ENHRY and CDR2 SYGVKD. V was pared by 0 bases and J by 6 bases, with 9 bases between. TCRdb independently ran MiXCR on the RT-PCR reads; one entry per CDR3 protein. The profile shows roughly 940,000 distinct CDR3 sequences, roughly 18% of them singletons. The genes are TRBV10-3 and TRBJ1-5, with D perhaps matching TRBD1 (6 bases). The TCR originated in a human donor who was either an allogeneic HSCT recipient or a stem cell or donor lymphocyte infusion donor (not recorded which). It is not recorded whose cells these are; they may come from a transplant donor. Sequencing was carried out using blood, either unsorted or a sorted T cell fraction (not recorded which). CDR3 in amino acids: CAISESGAPQPQHF. The DNA for the CDR3 is TGTGCCATCAGTGAGTCGGGGGCCCCTCAGCCCCAGCATTTT.